Each of the 13 T cell receptor beta chains below was sequenced from the same sample in a study of T cell repertoires in cytomegalovirus infection. From the reads, TCRdb called clonotypes with MiXCR, one entry per CDR3 protein. The sample has 700,000 to 950,000 distinct CDR3 sequences; approximately 30% are singletons. These receptors have no known antigen. The input for sequencing was cultured CD8+ T cells from PBMCs, taken from culture after CMV antigen stimulation. The receptor set was obtained from a human donor in good health (CMV status not recorded). Some clones in this sample may be carry-over from other donors' samples.

The chain joins TRBV27 to TRBJ1-1; TRBD1 might be the D (6 bases). Germline-derived CDR1 and CDR2 are MNHEY and SMNVEV (reference sequence). The CDR3 contains 14 residues. V lost 3 bases and J lost 10, with 18 bases in between. The CDR3 DNA sequence: TGTGCCAGCAGTTTGGAGACAGGACATCCCTTAGCTTTCTTT. Translated, it gives CASSLETGHPLAFF.

In its sample, this clonotype was seen a few times. This rearrangement joins TRBV12-3 or TRBV12-4 to TRBJ1-1; 9 bases align to TRBD1. V gave up 5 bases and J gave up 2 bases; unmatched junction bases: 6. The CDR3 runs to 15 residues. Written as DNA, the CDR3 is TGTGCCAGCAGTCGGGGAACAGGGGGCAACACTGAAGCTTTCTTT. Protein product: CASSRGTGGNTEAFF.

V and J are TRBV19 and TRBJ2-7; 7 nucleotides agree with TRBD2. Germline V gene lookup returns CDR1 LNHDA and CDR2 SQIVND (reference sequence). Trimming cost V 3 bases and J 6 bases; bases outside gene matches: 2. The CDR3 runs to 12 residues. The CDR3 nucleotides are TGTGCCAGTAGTATTCGGACTAGCGAGCAGTACTTC. This encodes CASSIRTSEQYF.

This clonotype was observed a few times. The genes are TRBV27 and TRBJ2-2; no clear D. The V end was cut by 7 bases, the J end by 0 bases, with 9 bases between. Germline CDR1 is MNHEY and CDR2 is SMNVEV (reference sequence). The CDR3 has 14 residues. DNA for the CDR3: TGTGCCAGCACCAAGGAACCGAACACCGGGGAGCTGTTTTTT. Protein sequence: CASTKEPNTGELFF.

The CDR3 DNA reads TGTGCCAGCAGCTTCGAGTTTGAAGCTTTCTTT. Protein product: CASSFEFEAFF. V is TRBV7-4 and J is TRBJ1-1; D remains ambiguous. The CDR3 covers 11 residues. From germline, CDR1 is SGHVT and CDR2 SQSDAQ. The V and J ends lost 3 bases and 7 bases respectively, with 6 bases between them.

J is TRBJ2-3 and V is TRBV3-1; no clear D gene. The CDR3 is 15 amino acids. Germline CDR1 is LGHDT and CDR2 is YNNKEL (reference sequence). Deletions cut 4 bases from V and 1 base from J, with 12 bases between. The CDR3 here is CASSLSTFGTDTQYF. The DNA for the CDR3 is TGTGCCAGCAGCCTAAGCACCTTTGGCACAGATACGCAGTATTTT.

The chain employs TRBV29-1 and TRBJ2-1; no definite D call. From germline, CDR1 is SQVTM and CDR2 ANQGSEA. The CDR3 length is 12 residues. Trimming left V 4 bases short and J 8 bases short, with 12 bases between. CDR3 DNA: TGCAGCGTTGCCCTCCCTGGGTATGAGCAGTTCTTC. Protein sequence: CSVALPGYEQFF.

This clonotype was observed a handful of times. The J gene is TRBJ2-1, the V gene TRBV19, with D hard to call. Germline CDR1 and CDR2: LNHDA and SQIVND (reference sequence). Between the trimmed V and J ends, which lost 3 bases and 6 bases, there was a span of 9 bases. CDR3 length: 13 amino acids. CDR3 sequence reads: CASSIGIFNEQFF. CDR3 bases: TGTGCCAGTAGTATTGGAATCTTCAATGAGCAGTTCTTC.

V usage is TRBV4-1 and J usage is TRBJ1-1, with D unresolved. Per the germline V gene, CDR1 is MGHRA and CDR2 is YSYEKL. CDR3 size: 15 residues. Deletions cut 1 base from V and 0 bases from J, with 9 bases between. The CDR3 DNA is TGCGCCAGCAGCCAAGCGAGGTCGCTGAACACTGAAGCTTTCTTT. Translation gives CASSQARSLNTEAFF.

Notes on this clonotype: Compared with germline, one end of the junction differs, possibly owing to a read error. The gene calls are TRBV6-1 and TRBJ2-3; D uncertain. This CDR3 spans 14 amino acids. Germline loops: CDR1 MNHNS, CDR2 SASEGT. CDR3 sequence: CANSEPSQTDTQYF. CDR3 sequence (DNA): TGTGCCAACAGTGAACCCTCGCAGACAGATACGCAGTATTTT.

This clonotype was detected ten times or more. This chain joins TRBV5-6 and TRBJ2-1; tentatively, D is TRBD1 (5 bases). The germline V gene has CDR1 SGHDT and CDR2 YYEEEE. This CDR3 has 12 residues. V was shortened by 4 bases and J by 7 bases, with 9 bases between the two germline ends. The CDR3 sequence: CASSPGFNEQFF. As DNA, the CDR3 is TGTGCCAGCAGCCCAGGGTTTAATGAGCAGTTCTTC.

This clonotype was seen ten or more times. The V call is TRBV7-8, the J call TRBJ1-3; D unclear. Germline CDR1 is SGHVS and CDR2 is FQNEAQ. This CDR3 has 13 residues. The V end lost 5 bases, the J end lost 4 bases, and 9 bases lay between the germline ends. Here the CDR3 DNA reads TGTGCCAGCAGCCCTAGTTGGGGAAACACCATATATTTT. As protein: CASSPSWGNTIYF.

The gene calls are TRBV6-2 or TRBV6-3 and TRBJ1-4; D is perhaps TRBD1 (5 bases). With 5 bases removed from V and 5 bases from J, the gap between germline ends came to 12 bases. This CDR3 comprises 14 residues. Germline lookup yields CDR1 MNHEY and CDR2 SVGEGT. CDR3 DNA: TGTGCCAGCAGTCCCTGGACAAGAAATGAAAAACTGTTTTTT. This codes for CASSPWTRNEKLFF.